Listed below are T cell receptor beta chains from one sample, sequenced in a study of shared clonotypes between healthy human individuals. Sequencing was performed with immunoSEQ multiplex PCR; in TCRdb, only in-frame clones are kept and a portion is missing. The sample records 1.5 million to 2.5 million clones, over 85% being singletons. What was sequenced was naive CD8+ T cells sorted from blood. Receptors originate from a man aged 18 to 30 in good health. Each CDR3 is given without its conserved first and last residue.

V: TRBV6-5; J: TRBJ1-2; CDR3: ASSPDGGYGYT
V: TRBV5-1; J: TRBJ2-5; CDR3: ASRGVLEETQY
V: TRBV10-3; J: TRBJ2-3; CDR3: AISSGQGVRRNTDTQY
V: TRBV18; J: TRBJ1-5; CDR3: ASSETGNQPQH
V: TRBV30; J: TRBJ1-1; CDR3: AWSASAMNTEAF
V: TRBV6-6; J: TRBJ2-7; CDR3: ASSPLHTGQDYEQY
V: TRBV9; J: TRBJ2-1; CDR3: ASSEGDTIHNEQF
V: TRBV6-5; J: TRBJ2-1; CDR3: ASSYAGLGEQF
V: TRBV5-6; J: TRBJ2-4; CDR3: ASSLPPENIQY
V: TRBV4-1; J: TRBJ2-7; CDR3: ASSPSEGRLEEQY
V: TRBV9; J: TRBJ2-7; CDR3: ASSVGLAGSEQY
V: TRBV11-2; J: TRBJ2-1; CDR3: ASCAGGQGNEQF
V: TRBV13; J: TRBJ2-7; CDR3: ASSLGVAGALSYEQY
V: TRBV4-3; J: TRBJ1-3; CDR3: ASSQDLGASGNTIY
V: TRBV27; J: TRBJ2-2; CDR3: ASRLAGGTGELF
V: TRBV11-2; J: TRBJ1-2; CDR3: ASSTEGGRYGYT
V: TRBV7-9; J: TRBJ2-3; CDR3: ASRTPGGYTDTQY
V: TRBV2; J: TRBJ1-5; CDR3: ASSGLFRGQPQH
V: TRBV5-1; J: TRBJ1-2; CDR3: ASSLGTGVIDYGYT
V: TRBV11-2; J: TRBJ2-1; CDR3: ASSLEGGLAYNEQF
V: TRBV4-3; J: TRBJ2-7; CDR3: ASSQDRTYSYEQY
V: TRBV2; J: TRBJ1-2; CDR3: ASSEPGQGKDGYT
V: TRBV11-2; J: TRBJ2-7; CDR3: ASRSRDRGRYEQY
V: TRBV27; J: TRBJ1-6; CDR3: ASSPRGGPSNNSPLH
V: TRBV12-5; J: TRBJ2-7; CDR3: ASGLGSYEQY
V: TRBV7-3; J: TRBJ2-7; CDR3: ASSLSGGHYEQY
V: TRBV5-8; J: TRBJ2-1; CDR3: ASSFLRGGNEQF
V: TRBV7-6; J: TRBJ2-7; CDR3: ASSSGDSRDEQY
V: TRBV9; J: TRBJ2-1; CDR3: ASSPTMSSYNEQF
V: TRBV7-9; J: TRBJ2-5; CDR3: ASRGLPPYQETQY
V: TRBV7-6; J: TRBJ1-2; CDR3: ASSPADSGYLGYT
V: TRBV27; J: TRBJ1-1; CDR3: ASSLSTGAGGLNTEAF
V: TRBV19; J: TRBJ1-3; CDR3: ASSAAGTGTSGNTIY
V: TRBV18; J: TRBJ2-7; CDR3: ASSPLAALHYEQY
V: TRBV7-9; J: TRBJ1-2; CDR3: ASSLQGAYGYT
V: TRBV28; J: TRBJ2-7; CDR3: ASSLGMEGYEQY
V: TRBV7-2; J: TRBJ1-6; CDR3: ASSSEQGGAPLH
V: TRBV7-2; J: TRBJ2-7; CDR3: ASSFTGTYEQY
V: TRBV7-9; J: TRBJ2-5; CDR3: ASSLGVQYRGETQY
V: TRBV4-1; J: TRBJ2-1; CDR3: ASSDWREVSYNEQF
V: TRBV6-5; J: TRBJ2-5; CDR3: ASSPTSGTQETQY
V: TRBV7-9; J: TRBJ2-2; CDR3: ASSQTQNTGELF
V: TRBV6-1; J: TRBJ2-3; CDR3: ASSEISLLDTQY
V: TRBV6-5; J: TRBJ1-1; CDR3: ASSSVGPNTEAF
V: TRBV30; J: TRBJ2-5; CDR3: AWILRGGGGETQY
V: TRBV19; J: TRBJ1-1; CDR3: ASSITGSTEAF
V: TRBV29-1; J: TRBJ2-7; CDR3: SVVDYYEQY
V: TRBV27; J: TRBJ2-7; CDR3: ASSPQTGGEQY
V: TRBV28; J: TRBJ2-5; CDR3: ASSLSSSGEETQY
V: TRBV7-2; J: TRBJ1-4; CDR3: ASSSPDRAGEKLF
V: TRBV10-3; J: TRBJ2-7; CDR3: AISELGQGALQY
V: TRBV6-1; J: TRBJ2-3; CDR3: ASSEGFFTDTQY
V: TRBV5-6; J: TRBJ2-1; CDR3: ASSSSGGNHNEQF